This is a list of T cell receptor beta chains from one sample in a study of cytomegalovirus exposure and HLA in healthy donors. TCRdb keeps only in-frame clones here, not all; method: immunoSEQ multiplex PCR. The repertoire holds some 30,000 clones, with approximately 82% as singletons. The sample taken for sequencing was PBMCs. These receptors all stem from a woman younger than 30 in good health and CMV-seronegative. CDR3s include the opening cysteine and the closing phenylalanine or tryptophan. The D gene is left open where the match is weak. A clone size is listed for some rows: how often the clone was seen (once, few, many), or a class if it is expanded.

size | J | D | V | CDR3 | DNA
. | TRBJ1-1 | TRBD1 | TRBV6-5 | CASSRDRRTEAFF | TGTGCCAGCAGTCGGGACAGACGCACTGAAGCTTTCTTT
. | TRBJ1-1 | . | TRBV21-1 | CASSKAAGNAFF | TGTGCCAGCAGCAAAGCGGCGGGGAATGCTTTCTTT
. | TRBJ2-1 | TRBD2 | TRBV25-1 | CASSFSGRLYNEQFF | TGTGCCAGCAGCTTTAGCGGGAGACTCTACAATGAGCAGTTCTTC
. | TRBJ2-1 | . | TRBV4-2 | CASSQDPAVSGLRSYNEQFF | TGTGCCAGCAGCCAAGATCCGGCTGTATCGGGACTGCGATCCTACAATGAGCAGTTCTTC
. | TRBJ1-6 | . | TRBV2 | CASSEADRSDSPLHF | TGTGCCAGCAGTGAAGCCGACAGGTCGGATTCACCCCTCCACTTT
. | TRBJ2-7 | TRBD1 | TRBV28 | CASISPGTGSYEQYF | TGTGCCAGCATCTCCCCCGGGACAGGGTCCTACGAGCAGTACTTC
. | TRBJ1-3 | . | TRBV7-9 | CASSPPGTSVGNTIYF | TGTGCCAGCAGCCCGCCCGGGACATCGGTGGGAAACACCATATATTTT
. | TRBJ2-2 | TRBD1 | TRBV9 | CASSARTGSNTGELFF | TGTGCCAGCAGCGCCCGGACAGGGTCGAACACCGGGGAGCTGTTTTTT
once | TRBJ2-1 | . | TRBV4-3 | CASSQDPIRRGSYNEQFF | TGCGCCAGCAGCCAAGATCCCATCCGCCGGGGATCCTACAATGAGCAGTTCTTC
. | TRBJ1-4 | TRBD1 | TRBV29-1 | CSVDRGEKLFF | TGCAGCGTGGACAGGGGTGAAAAACTGTTTTTT
once | TRBJ2-7 | TRBD2 | TRBV10-3 | CASIAGVNSYEQYF | TGTGCCTCCATAGCGGGGGTAAACTCCTACGAGCAGTACTTC
. | TRBJ2-1 | . | TRBV7-6 | CASSFPGNEQFF | TGTGCCAGCAGCTTCCCGGGTAATGAGCAGTTCTTC
. | TRBJ2-1 | . | TRBV20-1 | CSARFGEQFF | TGCAGTGCTAGGTTCGGTGAGCAGTTCTTC
. | TRBJ1-2 | TRBD1 | TRBV7-2 | CASSPDRGSYGYTF | TGTGCCAGCAGCCCGGACAGGGGTTCCTATGGCTACACCTTC
. | TRBJ1-5 | TRBD1 | TRBV7-8 | CASSSKGAGPHQPQHF | TGTGCCAGCAGCTCCAAGGGGGCAGGGCCCCATCAGCCCCAGCATTTT
. | TRBJ2-2 | . | TRBV9 | CASSMSPSMNTGELFF | TGTGCCAGCAGCATGAGTCCATCAATGAACACCGGGGAGCTGTTTTTT
. | TRBJ2-7 | TRBD1 | TRBV19 | CASSIGDSSEQYF | TGTGCCAGTAGTATAGGGGACAGCTCCGAGCAGTACTTC
. | TRBJ1-5 | . | TRBV18 | CASSYFRGLNQPQHF | TGTGCCAGCTCCTACTTCAGGGGTTTGAATCAGCCCCAGCATTTT
. | TRBJ2-2 | . | TRBV6-1 | CASIDRTGLPNTGELFF | TGTGCCAGCATTGACCGAACGGGACTCCCGAACACCGGGGAGCTGTTTTTT
. | TRBJ2-7 | . | TRBV11-2 | CASSAIQVEQYF | TGTGCCAGCAGCGCGATTCAGGTCGAGCAGTACTTC
. | TRBJ2-7 | TRBD2 | TRBV25-1 | CAIQPGTSGGEQYF | TGTGCCATCCAACCCGGGACTAGCGGGGGCGAGCAGTACTTC
once | TRBJ2-1 | . | TRBV27 | CASSSLGQEYNEQFF | TGTGCCAGCAGTTCCCTAGGACAAGAGTACAATGAGCAGTTCTTC
. | TRBJ1-1 | . | TRBV28 | CASIQGWTEAFF | TGTGCCAGCATACAGGGTTGGACTGAAGCTTTCTTT
. | TRBJ2-7 | TRBD2 | TRBV7-8 | CASSPAWREGRYEQYF | TGTGCCAGCAGTCCCGCATGGCGGGAGGGCCGCTACGAGCAGTACTTC
. | TRBJ2-1 | . | TRBV7-9 | CASSHPTRPNEQFF | TGTGCCAGCAGCCACCCGACAAGACCCAATGAGCAGTTCTTC
. | TRBJ2-7 | . | TRBV5-1 | CASSGTGLSYEQYF | TGCGCCAGCAGCGGCACAGGGTTGTCCTACGAGCAGTACTTC
. | TRBJ1-4 | . | TRBV28 | CASSTHSNPEKLFF | TGTGCCAGCAGTACCCACTCTAACCCGGAAAAACTGTTTTTT
. | TRBJ2-7 | . | TRBV7-6 | CASSPRVSGQGSYEQYF | TGTGCCAGCAGCCCCCGAGTCTCGGGACAAGGCTCCTACGAGCAGTACTTC
. | TRBJ1-4 | . | TRBV19 | CASSRDLGGEKLFF | TGTGCCAGTAGTCGGGATCTTGGAGGTGAAAAACTGTTTTTT
. | TRBJ1-1 | . | TRBV29-1 | CSLGGDWAFF | TGCAGCCTTGGGGGGGATTGGGCTTTCTTT
. | TRBJ1-3 | . | TRBV28 | CASRWEGGSGNTIYF | TGTGCCAGCAGGTGGGAGGGAGGTTCTGGAAACACCATATATTTT
. | TRBJ1-6 | . | TRBV9 | CASSPGEGGDNSPLHF | TGTGCCAGCAGCCCCGGAGAGGGAGGGGACAATTCACCCCTCCACTTT
. | TRBJ1-5 | . | TRBV6-5 | CASRTQFYSNQPQHF | TGTGCCAGCAGGACACAGTTTTATAGCAATCAGCCCCAGCATTTT
once | TRBJ1-6 | . | TRBV9 | CASSASGGESSPLHF | TGTGCCAGCAGCGCCTCAGGCGGGGAGAGTTCACCCCTCCACTTT
. | TRBJ2-7 | TRBD2 | TRBV7-2 | CASSLAPRLRGAGEQYF | TGTGCCAGCAGCTTAGCCCCCCGCCTGCGGGGGGCCGGGGAGCAGTACTTC
few | TRBJ1-5 | . | TRBV27 | CASRQTGTGPQHF | TGTGCCAGCAGACAGACAGGAACTGGTCCCCAGCATTTT
. | TRBJ2-3 | . | TRBV27 | CASKTVTDTQYF | TGTGCCAGCAAGACTGTCACAGATACGCAGTATTTT
. | TRBJ2-3 | . | TRBV5-5 | CASSLAGTDTQYF | TGTGCCAGCAGCTTGGCAGGGACAGATACGCAGTATTTT
. | TRBJ2-7 | TRBD2 | TRBV28 | CASNGGGNYEQYF | TGTGCCAGCAACGGCGGGGGGAACTACGAGCAGTACTTC
. | TRBJ1-5 | . | TRBV7-2 | CASSSKGGGLNQPQHF | TGTGCCAGCAGCTCGAAGGGGGGGGGTCTCAATCAGCCCCAGCATTTT
. | TRBJ2-7 | TRBD2 | TRBV4-2 | CASSQITRGGSGSYEQYF | TGTGCCAGCAGCCAAATAACAAGGGGCGGGAGTGGCTCCTACGAGCAGTACTTC
. | TRBJ1-1 | . | TRBV7-2 | CASSNTGTTEAFF | TGTGCCAGCAGCAACACAGGGACCACTGAAGCTTTCTTT